This entry describes one TCR beta chain. Each CDR3 protein gets one entry after TCRdb re-called the 5' RACE reads with MiXCR. The table lists roughly 400,000 distinct CDR3 sequences, around a sixth of them singletons. The sample comes from a study of T cells after yellow fever vaccination. J lost 10 bases, V lost 3 bases, and 5 bases had no gene match. The germline gives CDR1 MNHEY, CDR2 SMNVEV (reference sequence). The CDR3 consists of 14 residues. The sample here was PBMCs, taken before the yellow fever booster vaccination. This receptor was identified in a man aged 18-30 years who received the YFV17D yellow fever vaccine. J is TRBJ1-6 and V is TRBV27; 8 positions agree with TRBD1. The CDR3 loop is CASSFRGRGSPLHF. The CDR3 DNA is TGTGCCAGCAGTTTCAGGGGGCGTGGATCACCCCTCCACTTT.